The next 11 T cell receptor beta chains were all read from a single sample in a study of T-cell reconstitution after alpha-beta-depleted transplantation in children. As it was prepared, the TCRbeta library received unique molecular identifiers. TCRdb redid the calling of the PCR reads with MiXCR, one entry per CDR3 protein. The top ten clones hold over 25% of a sample with about 980,000 distinct CDR3 sequences, about 29% of them seen once. This sample comprised PBMCs, mostly from graft donor cells, obtained 360 days after TCRalphabeta/CD19-depleted stem cell transplant. These receptors all stem from a boy younger than two who had a stem cell transplant for SCID, so the T cells may come from the graft donor.

The gene calls are TRBV5-1 and TRBJ2-1, with TRBD1 identical over 10 bases. CDR1 SGHRS and CDR2 YFSETQ come from the germline V gene. With 4 bases clipped from V and 4 bases from J, the junction kept 5 bases outside the gene matches. The CDR3 is 15 amino acids. The CDR3 nucleotides read TGCGCCAGCAGCGGGGGACAGGGGATATACAATGAGCAGTTCTTC. This encodes CASSGGQGIYNEQFF. The full variable domain, in which reference TRBV5-1 and TRBJ2-1 provide the parts outside the CDR3, is KAGVTQTPRYLIKTRGQQVTLSCSPISGHRSVSWYQQTPGQGLQFLFEYFSETQRNKGNFPGRFSGRQFSNSRSEMNVSTLELGDSALYLCASSGGQGIYNEQFFGPGTRLTVL.

This clonotype was recorded once. This chain uses TRBV30 with TRBJ2-1; the D is unclear. CDR3 size: 15 residues. V lost 0 bases, J lost 6 bases, and 15 bases lay in between. Germline V gives CDR1 GTSNPN, CDR2 SVGIG (reference sequence). The CDR3 region has the DNA TGTGCCTGGAGTGTACCGCATCGCGGAGTCAATGAGCAGTTCTTC. This codes for CAWSVPHRGVNEQFF.

Only a few counts were recorded for this clonotype. This chain uses TRBV7-9 with TRBJ2-2; 8 nucleotides match TRBD2. The CDR3 spans 16 residues. From germline, CDR1 is SEHNR and CDR2 FQNEAQ (reference sequence). Trimming at V came to 5 bases and at J to 3 bases, leaving 8 bases not matched to a gene. CDR3 in DNA: TGTGCCAGCAGCCCCGCGGGGACTAGTTACACCGGGGAGCTGTTTTTT. This encodes CASSPAGTSYTGELFF.

This clonotype was seen only a few times. This rearrangement joins TRBV4-1 to TRBJ2-4; D not certain. Trimming shortened V by 0 bases and J by 9 bases, and 12 bases separated the two germline ends. CDR1 is MGHRA, CDR2 YSYEKL, per germline. The CDR3 runs to 14 residues. CDR3 in DNA: TGCGCCAGCAGCCAAGAATTGGTTACGGCCATTCAGTACTTC. Translating it yields CASSQELVTAIQYF.

J is TRBJ2-2 and V is TRBV20-1; the match to TRBD1 covers 7 bases. The germline CDR1 and CDR2 sequences are DFQATT and SNEGSKA (reference sequence). CDR3 length: 14 amino acids. V shed 5 bases and J 7 bases; nucleotides not matched to a gene: 10. CDR3 region: CSAGLQGYSGELFF. The CDR3, as DNA: TGCAGTGCTGGATTACAGGGGTATAGCGGGGAGCTGTTTTTT.

This clonotype was picked up a small number of times. This chain uses TRBV5-1 with TRBJ2-1, with 12 bases identical to TRBD2. CDR3 length equals 16 residues. Trimming at V came to 3 bases and at J to 3 bases, leaving 4 bases not matched to a gene. Germline CDR1 and CDR2: SGHRS and YFSETQ. The CDR3: CASSWTSGAIYNEQFF. CDR3 DNA sequence: TGCGCCAGCAGCTGGACTAGCGGGGCAATCTACAATGAGCAGTTCTTC.

This clonotype was counted a single time. The V and J genes are TRBV12-3 or TRBV12-4 and TRBJ1-1; D is ambiguous. V lost 5 bases to trimming and J lost 5 bases, with 15 bases between them. This CDR3 is 14 amino acids long. The CDR3 DNA sequence: TGTGCCAGCAGTCACAGCGGGGAAGTGACTGAAGCTTTCTTT. The encoded protein is CASSHSGEVTEAFF.

The genes are TRBV20-1 and TRBJ2-1, with D unresolved. Trimming pared 3 bases from V and 10 bases from J, leaving 10 bases between. The germline V gene has CDR1 DFQATT and CDR2 SNEGSKA (reference sequence). The CDR3 runs 11 residues. CDR3 in amino acids: CSARGLYEQFF. The CDR3 bases are TGCAGTGCTAGGGGGTTATACGAGCAGTTCTTC.

The chain joins TRBV9 to TRBJ2-5; 8 bases are shared with TRBD2. From germline, CDR1 is SGDLS and CDR2 YYNGEE. The CDR3 is 15 residues long. After removal of 0 bases from V and 2 bases from J, the junction contained 3 bases not matched to a gene. This chain's CDR3 is CASSVAGGNQETQYF. The CDR3 nucleotides read TGTGCCAGCAGCGTAGCGGGGGGGAATCAAGAGACCCAGTACTTC.

V is TRBV27 and J is TRBJ1-5; D not certain. Germline loops: CDR1 MNHEY, CDR2 SMNVEV (reference sequence). There are 13 residues in the CDR3. Trimming removed 3 bases from V and 7 bases from J, with 10 bases in between. The CDR3 reads CASSLSGRQPQHF. DNA of the CDR3: TGTGCCAGCAGTTTGAGTGGGCGGCAGCCCCAGCATTTT.

The gene calls are TRBV12-3 or TRBV12-4 and TRBJ2-1; D assignment may be TRBD1 or TRBD2 (6 bases each). V was cut by 3 bases and J by 4 bases, with 13 bases left in between. The length of the CDR3 is 15 residues. CDR3 in amino acids: CASSFRLGGYNEQFF. The CDR3 coding sequence is TGTGCCAGCAGTTTTAGACTAGGGGGTTACAATGAGCAGTTCTTC.